This is a list of T cell receptor beta chains from one sample in a study of T cells after posttransplantation cyclophosphamide. Repertoires were generated with immunoSEQ multiplex PCR, while TCRdb's copy carries only in-frame clones and drops some. The profile covers fewer than 55,000 clones, with under 95% appearing a single time and 2.9% taken by the ten largest. The sample was PBMCs. These receptors were obtained from a woman in her 30s in good health and a related stem cell transplant donor. Each CDR3 is given with its conserved first and last residue. A D gene is named only where the DNA matches it firmly. Some rows mark clone size as missing; the rest say once, few, many or name a class of expanded clone.

v_gene: TRBV6-4
d_gene: TRBD2
abundance: -
j_gene: TRBJ2-2
CDR3aa: CASSDSPLAGLNTGELFF
CDR3nt: TGTGCCAGCAGTGACAGCCCCCTAGCGGGGCTTAACACCGGGGAGCTGTTTTTT

v_gene: TRBV2
d_gene: TRBD1
abundance: -
j_gene: TRBJ1-5
CDR3aa: CASSEGKSGGFYQPQHF
CDR3nt: TGTGCCAGCAGTGAAGGGAAGTCAGGGGGCTTCTATCAGCCCCAGCATTTT

v_gene: TRBV28
d_gene: -
abundance: -
j_gene: TRBJ1-4
CDR3aa: CASSLLHSFEKLFF
CDR3nt: TGTGCCAGCAGTTTATTGCACAGTTTCGAAAAACTGTTTTTT

v_gene: TRBV11-2
d_gene: -
abundance: -
j_gene: TRBJ2-1
CDR3aa: CASSPQINEQFF
CDR3nt: TGTGCCAGCAGCCCACAGATCAATGAGCAGTTCTTC

v_gene: TRBV11-2
d_gene: TRBD2
abundance: -
j_gene: TRBJ2-6
CDR3aa: CASSLDGGISGANVLTF
CDR3nt: TGTGCCAGCAGCTTAGACGGGGGGATCTCTGGGGCCAACGTCCTGACTTTC

v_gene: TRBV27
d_gene: TRBD2
abundance: -
j_gene: TRBJ2-3
CDR3aa: CASQTGTSGPYTDTQYF
CDR3nt: TGTGCCAGCCAGACCGGGACTAGCGGTCCTTACACAGATACGCAGTATTTT

v_gene: TRBV4-1
d_gene: -
abundance: -
j_gene: TRBJ1-1
CDR3aa: CASRAGGGSFSRAFF
CDR3nt: TGCGCCAGCAGGGCTGGTGGGGGGTCATTCAGCAGAGCTTTCTTT

v_gene: TRBV11-2
d_gene: -
abundance: -
j_gene: TRBJ2-3
CDR3aa: CASSPPRGNFDTQYF
CDR3nt: TGTGCCAGCAGCCCGCCTAGGGGGAATTTCGATACGCAGTATTTT

v_gene: TRBV2
d_gene: TRBD1
abundance: -
j_gene: TRBJ2-3
CDR3aa: CASSAPTGVNTDTQYF
CDR3nt: TGTGCCAGCAGTGCTCCAACAGGGGTCAACACAGATACGCAGTATTTT

v_gene: TRBV2
d_gene: -
abundance: -
j_gene: TRBJ1-1
CDR3aa: CASRPWITGGNTEAFF
CDR3nt: TGTGCCAGCCGTCCTTGGATCACCGGGGGGAACACTGAAGCTTTCTTT

v_gene: TRBV4-1
d_gene: TRBD2
abundance: -
j_gene: TRBJ2-1
CDR3aa: CASSQIAGGSYNEQFF
CDR3nt: TGCGCCAGCAGCCAAATAGCGGGGGGATCCTACAATGAGCAGTTCTTC

v_gene: TRBV2
d_gene: -
abundance: -
j_gene: TRBJ1-6
CDR3aa: CASRGEVPLHF
CDR3nt: TGTGCCAGCAGGGGGGAGGTACCCCTCCACTTT

v_gene: TRBV18
d_gene: -
abundance: -
j_gene: TRBJ1-1
CDR3aa: CASSPQESTEAFF
CDR3nt: TGTGCCAGCTCACCACAGGAGAGTACTGAAGCTTTCTTT

v_gene: TRBV18
d_gene: -
abundance: -
j_gene: TRBJ2-2
CDR3aa: CASSPRENTGELFF
CDR3nt: TGTGCCAGCTCACCACGAGAGAACACCGGGGAGCTGTTTTTT

v_gene: TRBV10-1
d_gene: -
abundance: -
j_gene: TRBJ2-3
CDR3aa: CASAGQTTDTQYF
CDR3nt: TGCGCCAGCGCGGGACAGACCACAGATACGCAGTATTTT

v_gene: TRBV18
d_gene: TRBD1
abundance: -
j_gene: TRBJ1-1
CDR3aa: CASSRQGWNTEAFF
CDR3nt: TGTGCCAGCTCACGACAGGGGTGGAACACTGAAGCTTTCTTT

v_gene: TRBV9
d_gene: TRBD2
abundance: -
j_gene: TRBJ2-1
CDR3aa: CASSVGPSGTRGHEQFF
CDR3nt: TGTGCCAGCAGCGTAGGTCCTAGCGGGACTCGGGGGCATGAGCAGTTCTTC

v_gene: TRBV11-1
d_gene: -
abundance: -
j_gene: TRBJ1-2
CDR3aa: CASSREPGDYGYTF
CDR3nt: TGTGCCAGCAGCCGCGAGCCCGGGGACTATGGCTACACCTTC

v_gene: TRBV30
d_gene: -
abundance: once
j_gene: TRBJ1-4
CDR3aa: CAWSAGEKLFF
CDR3nt: TGTGCCTGGAGTGCAGGAGAAAAACTGTTTTTT

v_gene: TRBV15
d_gene: -
abundance: -
j_gene: TRBJ2-1
CDR3aa: CATSRVVQGSSSYNEQFF
CDR3nt: TGTGCCACCAGCAGAGTAGTCCAGGGCTCGAGCTCCTACAATGAGCAGTTCTTC

v_gene: TRBV5-1
d_gene: TRBD1
abundance: -
j_gene: TRBJ2-5
CDR3aa: CASSLTGGRRETQYF
CDR3nt: TGCGCCAGCAGCTTAACAGGGGGCAGAAGGGAGACCCAGTACTTC

v_gene: TRBV18
d_gene: -
abundance: -
j_gene: TRBJ1-6
CDR3aa: CASHAGPGNSPLHF
CDR3nt: TGTGCCAGCCACGCAGGGCCGGGCAATTCACCCCTCCACTTT

v_gene: TRBV2
d_gene: -
abundance: -
j_gene: TRBJ1-2
CDR3aa: CASSVAVANYGYTF
CDR3nt: TGTGCCAGCAGTGTGGCGGTAGCTAACTATGGCTACACCTTC

v_gene: TRBV28
d_gene: -
abundance: -
j_gene: TRBJ1-4
CDR3aa: CASRSGAGGNNEKLFF
CDR3nt: TGTGCCAGCCGTTCCGGGGCCGGGGGGAATAATGAAAAACTGTTTTTT

v_gene: TRBV7-6
d_gene: -
abundance: -
j_gene: TRBJ1-1
CDR3aa: CASSPPDGSTEAFF
CDR3nt: TGTGCCAGCAGCCCCCCTGATGGGAGCACTGAAGCTTTCTTT

v_gene: TRBV7-6
d_gene: TRBD2
abundance: -
j_gene: TRBJ2-3
CDR3aa: CASSPGWTRRADTQYF
CDR3nt: TGTGCCAGCAGCCCAGGGTGGACTAGGAGAGCAGATACGCAGTATTTT

v_gene: TRBV4-2
d_gene: TRBD1
abundance: -
j_gene: TRBJ2-1
CDR3aa: CASSQEGTGEAYNEQFF
CDR3nt: TGTGCCAGCAGCCAAGAAGGGACAGGGGAGGCCTACAATGAGCAGTTCTTC

v_gene: TRBV6-1
d_gene: -
abundance: -
j_gene: TRBJ1-2
CDR3aa: CASLGQKNYGYTF
CDR3nt: TGTGCCAGTCTAGGACAGAAAAACTATGGCTACACCTTC

v_gene: TRBV11-3
d_gene: TRBD2
abundance: -
j_gene: TRBJ2-5
CDR3aa: CASSRRGGQETQYF
CDR3nt: TGTGCCAGCAGCCGACGGGGGGGCCAAGAGACCCAGTACTTC

v_gene: TRBV28
d_gene: -
abundance: -
j_gene: TRBJ1-2
CDR3aa: CASTLQGFDYGYTF
CDR3nt: TGTGCCAGCACTTTACAGGGATTTGACTATGGCTACACCTTC

v_gene: TRBV15
d_gene: TRBD1
abundance: -
j_gene: TRBJ2-1
CDR3aa: CATSSRTGTFSLFF
CDR3nt: TGTGCCACCAGCAGTAGGACAGGGACTTTCTCTCTATTCTTC

v_gene: TRBV11-2
d_gene: -
abundance: -
j_gene: TRBJ1-1
CDR3aa: CASSPTALMNTEAFF
CDR3nt: TGTGCCAGCAGCCCAACAGCCCTCATGAACACTGAAGCTTTCTTT

v_gene: TRBV7-9
d_gene: TRBD1
abundance: -
j_gene: TRBJ2-1
CDR3aa: CASAGGTSYNEQFF
CDR3nt: TGTGCCAGCGCAGGGGGCACCTCCTACAATGAGCAGTTCTTC

v_gene: TRBV6-6
d_gene: -
abundance: -
j_gene: TRBJ1-5
CDR3aa: CASSYSRGGQPQHF
CDR3nt: TGTGCCAGCAGTTACTCTCGGGGTGGCCAGCCCCAGCATTTT

v_gene: TRBV29-1
d_gene: -
abundance: -
j_gene: TRBJ1-1
CDR3aa: CSAKDREAFF
CDR3nt: TGCAGCGCCAAAGACAGAGAAGCTTTCTTT